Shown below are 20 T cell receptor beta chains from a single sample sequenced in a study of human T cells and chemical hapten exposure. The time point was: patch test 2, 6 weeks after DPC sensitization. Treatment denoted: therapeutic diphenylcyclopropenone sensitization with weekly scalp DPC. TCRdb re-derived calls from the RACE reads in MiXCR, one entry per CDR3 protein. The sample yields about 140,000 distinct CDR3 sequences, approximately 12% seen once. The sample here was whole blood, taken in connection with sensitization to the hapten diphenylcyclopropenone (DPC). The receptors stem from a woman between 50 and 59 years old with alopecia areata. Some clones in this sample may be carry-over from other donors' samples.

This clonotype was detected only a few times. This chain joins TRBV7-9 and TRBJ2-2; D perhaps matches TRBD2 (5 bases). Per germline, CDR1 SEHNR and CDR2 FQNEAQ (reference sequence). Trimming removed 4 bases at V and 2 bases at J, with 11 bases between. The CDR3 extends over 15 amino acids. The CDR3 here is CASSSRGINTGELFF. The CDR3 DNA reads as TGTGCCAGCAGCTCGAGAGGGATAAACACCGGGGAGCTGTTTTTT.

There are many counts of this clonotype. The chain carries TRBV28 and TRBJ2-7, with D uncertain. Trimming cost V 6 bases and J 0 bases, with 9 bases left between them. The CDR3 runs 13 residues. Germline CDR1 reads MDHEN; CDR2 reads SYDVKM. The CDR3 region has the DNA TGTGCCAGCAGGCACCCGTCCTCCTACGAGCAGTACTTC. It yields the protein CASRHPSSYEQYF.

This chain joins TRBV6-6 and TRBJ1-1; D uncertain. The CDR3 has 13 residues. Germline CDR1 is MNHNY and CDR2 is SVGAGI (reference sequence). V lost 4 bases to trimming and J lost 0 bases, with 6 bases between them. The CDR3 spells CASSFKVNTEAFF. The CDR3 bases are TGTGCCAGCAGTTTCAAGGTGAACACTGAAGCTTTCTTT.

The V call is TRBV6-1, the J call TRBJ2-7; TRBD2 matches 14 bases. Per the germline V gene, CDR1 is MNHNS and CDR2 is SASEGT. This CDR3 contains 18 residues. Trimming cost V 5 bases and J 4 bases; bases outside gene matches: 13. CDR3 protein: CASSQRPGLAGARYEQYF. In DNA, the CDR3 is TGTGCCAGCAGTCAACGACCGGGACTAGCGGGAGCCAGGTACGAGCAGTACTTC.

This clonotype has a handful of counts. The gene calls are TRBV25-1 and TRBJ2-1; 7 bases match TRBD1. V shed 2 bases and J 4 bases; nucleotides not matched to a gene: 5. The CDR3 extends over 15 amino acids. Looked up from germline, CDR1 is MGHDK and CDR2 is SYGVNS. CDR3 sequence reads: CASSEQGVGYNEQFF. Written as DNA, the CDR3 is TGTGCCAGCAGTGAACAGGGGGTGGGTTACAATGAGCAGTTCTTC.

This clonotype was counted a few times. The CDR3 is CSVGGDGEQFF. The CDR3 DNA reads as TGCAGCGTTGGGGGAGACGGTGAGCAGTTCTTC. This sequence joins TRBV29-1 and TRBJ2-1, with D perhaps TRBD2 (5 bases). This CDR3 region has 11 residues. V lost 4 bases to trimming and J lost 9 bases, with 10 bases between them. Per the germline V gene, CDR1 is SQVTM and CDR2 is ANQGSEA.

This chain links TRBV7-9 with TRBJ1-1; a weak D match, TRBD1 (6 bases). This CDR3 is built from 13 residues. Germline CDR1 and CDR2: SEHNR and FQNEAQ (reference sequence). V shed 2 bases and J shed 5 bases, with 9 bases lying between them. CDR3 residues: CASSLTGQTEAFF. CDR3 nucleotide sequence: TGTGCCAGCAGCTTAACAGGGCAGACTGAAGCTTTCTTT. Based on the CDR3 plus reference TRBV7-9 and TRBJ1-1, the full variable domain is DTGVSQNPRHKITKRGQNVTFRCDPISEHNRLYWYRQTLGQGPEFLTYFQNEAQLEKSRLLSDRFSAERPKGSFSTLEIQRTEQGDSAMYLCASSLTGQTEAFFGQGTRLTVV.

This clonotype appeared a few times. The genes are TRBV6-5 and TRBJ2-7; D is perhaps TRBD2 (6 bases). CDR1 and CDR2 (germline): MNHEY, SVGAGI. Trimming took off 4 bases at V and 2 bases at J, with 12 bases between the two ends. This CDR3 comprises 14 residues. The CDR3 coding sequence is TGTGCCAGCAGTTCGGGACTCTACCCCTACGAGCAGTACTTC. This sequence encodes CASSSGLYPYEQYF.

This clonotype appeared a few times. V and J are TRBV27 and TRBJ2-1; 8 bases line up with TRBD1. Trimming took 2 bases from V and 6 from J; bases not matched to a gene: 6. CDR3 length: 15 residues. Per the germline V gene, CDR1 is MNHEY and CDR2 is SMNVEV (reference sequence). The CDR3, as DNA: TGTGCCAGCAGTTTAACCAGGGGGCCCGTCAATGAGCAGTTCTTC. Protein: CASSLTRGPVNEQFF.

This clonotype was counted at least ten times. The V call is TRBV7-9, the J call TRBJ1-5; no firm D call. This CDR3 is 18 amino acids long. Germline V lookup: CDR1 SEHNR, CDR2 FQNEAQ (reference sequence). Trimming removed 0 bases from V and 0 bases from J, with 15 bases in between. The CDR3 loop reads CASSLAPTLAISNQPQHF. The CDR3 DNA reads TGTGCCAGCAGCTTAGCGCCCACCTTAGCGATTAGCAATCAGCCCCAGCATTTT.

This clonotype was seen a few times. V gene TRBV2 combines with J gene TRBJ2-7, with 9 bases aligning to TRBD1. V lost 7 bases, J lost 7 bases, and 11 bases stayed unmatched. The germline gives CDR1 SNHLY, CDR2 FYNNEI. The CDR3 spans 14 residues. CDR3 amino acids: CASIGTGPPGEQYF. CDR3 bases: TGTGCCAGCATAGGGACAGGGCCTCCCGGGGAGCAGTACTTC.

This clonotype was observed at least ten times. The CDR3 sequence: CAWRQGGANTGELFF. CDR3 DNA sequence: TGTGCCTGGAGACAGGGGGGAGCGAACACCGGGGAGCTGTTTTTT. The chain is built from TRBV30 and TRBJ2-2; 8 bases are shared with TRBD1. The CDR3 spans 15 residues. Trimming cost V 3 bases and J 0 bases; bases outside gene matches: 3. CDR1 GTSNPN and CDR2 SVGIG come from the germline V gene (reference sequence). Full variable domain (missing parts from reference TRBV30 and TRBJ2-2): SQTIHQWPATLVQPVGSPLSLECTVEGTSNPNLYWYRQAAGRGLQLLFYSVGIGQISSEVPQNLSASRPQDRQFILSSKKLLLSDSGFYLCAWRQGGANTGELFFGEGSRLTVL.

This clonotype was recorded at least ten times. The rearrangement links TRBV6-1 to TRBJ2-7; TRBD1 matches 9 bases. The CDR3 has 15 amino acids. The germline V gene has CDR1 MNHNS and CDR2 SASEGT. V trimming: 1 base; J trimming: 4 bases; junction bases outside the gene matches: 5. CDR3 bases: TGTGCCAGCAGTGAAGGGACAGGGGCGATGTACGAGCAGTACTTC. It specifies CASSEGTGAMYEQYF.

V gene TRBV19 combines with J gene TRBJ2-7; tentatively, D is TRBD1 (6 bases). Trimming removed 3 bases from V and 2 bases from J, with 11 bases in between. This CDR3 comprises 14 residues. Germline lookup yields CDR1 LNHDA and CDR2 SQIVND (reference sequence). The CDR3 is CASSIGQSTYEQYF. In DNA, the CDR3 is TGTGCCAGTAGTATTGGACAGTCCACCTACGAGCAGTACTTC.

CDR3 residues: CASSILAGGKETQYF. CDR3 in DNA: TGTGCCAGCAGCATACTAGCGGGAGGGAAAGAGACCCAGTACTTC. The rearrangement joins TRBV11-2 to TRBJ2-5; 13 bases align to TRBD2. The CDR3 has 15 residues. Unmatched junction bases numbered 3, after V lost 5 bases and J lost 3 bases. Germline loops: CDR1 SGHAT, CDR2 FQNNGV.

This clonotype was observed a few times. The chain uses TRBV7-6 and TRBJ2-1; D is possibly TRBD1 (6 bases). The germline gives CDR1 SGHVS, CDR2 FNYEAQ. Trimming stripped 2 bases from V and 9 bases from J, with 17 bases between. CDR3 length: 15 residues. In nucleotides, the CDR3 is TGTGCCAGCAGCTTAAACCCTCAGGGGTTAGGTGAGCAGTTCTTC. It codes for CASSLNPQGLGEQFF. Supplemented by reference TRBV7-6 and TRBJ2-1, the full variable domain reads GAGVSQSPRYKVTKRGQDVALRCDPISGHVSLYWYRQALGQGPEFLTYFNYEAQQDKSGLPNDRFSAERPEGSISTLTIQRTEQRDSAMYRCASSLNPQGLGEQFFGPGTRLTVL.

The CDR3 spells CASSHGRVTYEQYF. In DNA, the CDR3 is TGTGCCAGCAGCCATGGGAGGGTAACCTACGAGCAGTACTTC. The chain uses TRBV21-1 and TRBJ2-7; the table gives TRBD2 as D, unverified against the DNA. TRBV21-1 is listed as a pseudogene. The CDR3 totals 14 residues.

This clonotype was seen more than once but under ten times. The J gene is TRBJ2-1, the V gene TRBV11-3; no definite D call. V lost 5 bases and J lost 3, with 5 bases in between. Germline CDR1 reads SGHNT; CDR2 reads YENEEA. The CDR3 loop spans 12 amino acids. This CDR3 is CASSPHYNEQFF. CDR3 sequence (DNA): TGTGCCAGCAGCCCTCACTACAATGAGCAGTTCTTC.

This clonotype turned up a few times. CDR3 residues: CASSGPTPNYGYTF. CDR3 nucleotides: TGTGCCAGCAGTGGACCGACTCCTAACTATGGCTACACCTTC. This chain connects TRBV28 to TRBJ1-2; D call uncertain. Trimming took 5 bases from V and 0 from J, leaving 10 bases between them. Germline loops: CDR1 MDHEN, CDR2 SYDVKM. This CDR3 spans 14 amino acids.

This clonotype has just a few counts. The CDR3 DNA is TGTGCCAGCAGCTTTACGGGACAGGGGCCAAGAAGCTACACCTTC. Its protein is CASSFTGQGPRSYTF. V and J are TRBV9 and TRBJ1-2, with 10 bases aligning to TRBD1. The CDR3 runs to 15 residues. The germline V gene has CDR1 SGDLS and CDR2 YYNGEE. V lost 4 bases and J lost 9; bases outside the gene matches: 12.